The sequence of this T cell receptor beta chain was determined in a study of shared clonotypes between healthy human individuals (dated by TCRdb to between 2020 and 2021). For context, the study as a whole: Three men and a couple of women, aged 18 to 49 years, made up the cohort. Per donor, three plates each were used for CD4 naive and CD4 memory, two for CD8 naive, and one for CD8 memory. The study deeply sequenced blood TCR repertoires of five healthy adults to estimate repertoire size and the extent of clonotype sharing between individuals. Different laboratories and diverse techniques were used to prepare libraries and sequence TCR repertoires, to increase sequencing depth and limit assay-specific biases. Each donor's leukapheresis produced roughly between roughly 0.85 and 10 billion PBMCs.

A note on this clone: The antigen it binds to is not known. Base qualities are not recorded, but no much larger clone differs from it by a single base.

The paper as a whole reports these results and caveats: Because the study included a small number of donors, the genetic and exposure-history diversity represented was limited. Estimated clonotype richness was generally larger for naive than for memory subsets. Across a few donors, 5% to 6% of naive CD4, roughly 3.3% of naive CD8, under 2.5% of memory CD4, and around 0.4% of memory CD8 clonotypes were shared. Based on pairwise subsampling, the degree of clonotype sharing among donors was expected to be affected by sequencing depth. Sampling was restricted to blood, and TCR repertoires in tissues likely differ from the TCR repertoires found in blood. Even with the large sequencing depth, rarefaction of the sorted-subset datasets indicated that sequencing was incomplete. Higher generation probabilities were observed for clonotypes shared by all four sorted-subset donors than for non-shared clonotypes.

Using the deep immunoSEQ assay, TCR CDR3 regions were amplified from genomic DNA by multiplex PCR. Genomic DNA extracted from each cell subset was distributed evenly over all wells of several immunoSEQ 96-well plates, and each plate served as one replicate. For sorted subsets, each replicate PCR was loaded with approximately 200 ng genomic DNA, equivalent to 25,000 to 30,000 T cell genomes. Purified libraries were measured with a Qubit 3.0 fluorometer, size-checked on a Bioanalyzer 2100, and measured again with the KAPA Library Quantification kit. Every immunoSEQ 96-well plate was sequenced on a separate single-read 150-cycle Illumina NextSeq 550 flow cell. The authors' analysis ran thus. Because the immunoSEQ output held only junctional sequences and lacked quality scores, the filtering could not match the filtering applied to full-length reads. Sequences were annotated with PyIR, a Python wrapper for IgBLAST v1.9, using IMGT germline references to assign V/J genes and CDR3. Reads were removed for weak V/J assignments (E-value above 1e-6), missing CDR3, stop codons, out-of-frame junctions, or ambiguous translated residues. A V3J clonotype was defined by an identical inferred V gene, J gene, and CDR3 amino acid sequence. To compute the percentage overlap between repertoires, the number of shared unique clonotypes was divided by the size of the smaller repertoire. Richness of each repertoire was evaluated using RTK rarefaction, the Chao1 estimator, and Recon v2.1 estimates of unobserved clonotypes. Generation probabilities for all TCRbeta clonotypes obtained by the gDNA method from four donors were computed using OLGA. TCRdb's version of the immuneACCESS table is confined to in-frame rearrangements and falls short of the full clone set. An unresolved V gene accounts for under half of the shortfall where checked; the remainder is of unknown origin. V and J calls and clone size come straight from that table; D and trimming were deduced from the DNA. The sample has about 670,000 clones on record, 60% to 80% of them singletons. The ten largest clones represent about 1.7% of the sample.

Donors were healthy HIV-negative adults with no recently reported acute infections or vaccinations. All donors were Caucasian adults living in Nashville, Tennessee, USA. CD4+ T cells were enriched by magnetic negative selection, after which naive cells were positively selected on CD45RA and the negative fraction was taken as the memory subset. Blood was obtained by leukapheresis, after which PBMCs were separated by Ficoll-Histopaque density gradient centrifugation and cryopreserved in liquid nitrogen vapor phase. Purity and quantity of every magnetically sorted T cell population were checked by analytical flow cytometry. From each sorted fraction, genomic DNA was isolated and quantified by UV absorbance on a Nanodrop 2000c. The clonotype was recovered from a woman aged 25 to 39 in good health. The sample taken for sequencing was memory CD4+ T cells sorted from blood. The cell subset or site label for this specimen denotes: CD45RA-negative fraction.

Here the CDR3 is given as CASSPGTREQFF. The nucleotides read TGTGCCAGCAGCCCCGGGACTCGTGAGCAGTTCTTC. The V and J segments used are TRBV11-3 and TRBJ2-1, with a weak D call of TRBD2 (6 bases match). The CDR3, cysteine through phenylalanine, is 12 amino acids long. The CDR3 DNA has 36 bases and is translated from base 1. Cut back by 5 bases and 9 bases, the V and J ends lie 11 bases apart. Looking up the germline V gene yields CDR1 SGHNT and CDR2 YENEEA. Where the CDR3 stops, the reference TRBV11-3 and TRBJ2-1 genes take over; the full variable domain is EAGVVQSPRYKIIEKKQPVAFWCNPISGHNTLYWYLQNLGQGPELLIRYENEEAVDDSQLPKDRFSAERLKGVDSTLKIQPAELGDSAVYLCASSPGTREQFFGPGTRLTVL.